This record concerns one T cell receptor beta chain sequence. Its antigen is unknown. The junction had 18 bases not matched to a gene; V was cut back by 0 bases and J by 9 bases. CDR1 and CDR2 (germline): MNHEY, SMNVEV (reference sequence). CDR3 size: 18 residues. Generated by immunoSEQ multiplex PCR, the TCRdb table keeps only in-frame clones and is missing some. The sample holds roughly 220,000 clones; just over 90% are singletons and the top ten take 0.85% to 1.2%. This record belongs to a study of cytomegalovirus exposure and HLA in healthy donors. Study-level background: The same platform was used for the roughly 130 validation repertoires as for the approximately 730 first-cohort repertoires, as reported in a later analysis. Findings of the study overall: While the bulk of TCR sequences proved rare, some public TCRs turned up in many donors. Overall, some 160 TCR beta chains were annotated as cytomegalovirus-associated. A few chains tied to CMV proved CMV antigen-specific in vitro.

The TCR comes from a young woman in good health and CMV-seronegative. Sequencing was carried out using PBMCs. This chain joins TRBV27 and TRBJ2-7, with TRBD1 identical over 9 bases. The CDR3 nucleotides read TGTGCCAGCAGTTTATCCGGGGGGAGTGGTTGGACAGGGGATGGGCAGTACTTC. It encodes CASSLSGGSGWTGDGQYF.